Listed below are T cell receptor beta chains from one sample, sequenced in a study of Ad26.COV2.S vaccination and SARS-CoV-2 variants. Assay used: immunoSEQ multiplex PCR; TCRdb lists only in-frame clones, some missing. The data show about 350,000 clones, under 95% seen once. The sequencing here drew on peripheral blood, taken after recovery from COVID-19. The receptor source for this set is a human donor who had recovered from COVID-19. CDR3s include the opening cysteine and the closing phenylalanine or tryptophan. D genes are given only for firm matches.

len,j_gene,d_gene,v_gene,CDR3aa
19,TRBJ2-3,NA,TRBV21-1,CASSKATDSFRMGTDTQYF
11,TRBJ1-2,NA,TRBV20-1,CSAGTLYGYTF
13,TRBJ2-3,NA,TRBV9,CASSAFPSGSQYF
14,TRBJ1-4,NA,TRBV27,CASSRVAGGEKLFF
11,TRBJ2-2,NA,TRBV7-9,CASSYSGELFF
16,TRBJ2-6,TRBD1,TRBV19,CASSGPGGAGANVLTF
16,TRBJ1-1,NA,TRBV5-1,CASSPIRAGRNTEAFF
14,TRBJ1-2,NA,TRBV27,CASSLGGGGYGYTF
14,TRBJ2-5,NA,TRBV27,CASSTGTLWETQYF
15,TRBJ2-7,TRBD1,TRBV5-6,CASSPAGTGTYEQYF
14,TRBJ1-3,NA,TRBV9,CASSAGSSGNTIYF
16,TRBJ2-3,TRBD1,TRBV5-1,CASSLNGQGGTDTQYF
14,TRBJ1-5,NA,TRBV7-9,CASSLGQINQPQHF
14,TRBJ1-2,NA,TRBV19,CASSILGGAHGYTF
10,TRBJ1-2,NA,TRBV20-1,CSANNYGYTF
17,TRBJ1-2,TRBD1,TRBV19,CASSSNRGWGPNYGYTF
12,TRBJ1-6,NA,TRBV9,CASSVGDSPLHF
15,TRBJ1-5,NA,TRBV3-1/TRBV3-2,CASSQGQGGGQPQHF
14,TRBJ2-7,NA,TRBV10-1,CASSVGGSSYEQYF
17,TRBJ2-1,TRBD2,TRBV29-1,CSVEGTSGMSSYNEQFF
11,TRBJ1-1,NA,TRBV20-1,CSARYGGEAFF
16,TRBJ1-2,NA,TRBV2,CASTPPGRGGQNGYTF
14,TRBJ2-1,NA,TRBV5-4,CASSLEGGTMRQFF
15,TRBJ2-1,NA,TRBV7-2,CASSLAGGHYNEQFF
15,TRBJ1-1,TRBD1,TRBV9,CASSVEDRGGWDAFF
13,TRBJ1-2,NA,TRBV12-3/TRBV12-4,CASSLTWNSFYTF
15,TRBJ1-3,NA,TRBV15,CATWNPANSGNTIYF
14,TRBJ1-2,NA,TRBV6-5,CASSSGIETAGYTF
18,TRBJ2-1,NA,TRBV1,CTSNYSLGLARSYNEQFF
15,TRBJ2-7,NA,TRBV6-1,CASSESTGRAYEQYF
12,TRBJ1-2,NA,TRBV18,CASSPPGGGYTF
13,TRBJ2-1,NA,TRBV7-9,CASSLGSYNEQFF
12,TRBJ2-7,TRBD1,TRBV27,CASRDRAYEQYF
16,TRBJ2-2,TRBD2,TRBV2,CASSVTSGGIGGELFF
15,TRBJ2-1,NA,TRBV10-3,CAISGTTKGHNEQFF
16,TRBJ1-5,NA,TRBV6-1,CASSEAERAVNQPQHF
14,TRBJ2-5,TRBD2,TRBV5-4,CASSLAGGGETQYF
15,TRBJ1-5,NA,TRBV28,CASTLSGGNNQPQHF
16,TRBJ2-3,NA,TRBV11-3,CASSLGASTYTDTQYF
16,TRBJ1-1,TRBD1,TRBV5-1,CASSPGTGNMNTEAFF
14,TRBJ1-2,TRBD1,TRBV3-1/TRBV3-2,CASSQLTGDYGYTF
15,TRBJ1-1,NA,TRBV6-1,CASSEAGAPNTEAFF
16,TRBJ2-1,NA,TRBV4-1,CASSQGPGLFNNEQFF
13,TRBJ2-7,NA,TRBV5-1,CASSFSGGYEQYF
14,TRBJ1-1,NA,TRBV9,CASSGKGGVTEAFF
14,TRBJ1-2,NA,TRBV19,CASSLGTFSYGYTF
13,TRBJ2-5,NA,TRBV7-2,CASSINQGETQYF
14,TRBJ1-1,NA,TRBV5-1,CASSYGTGNTEAFF
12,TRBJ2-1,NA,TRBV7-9,CASSLLGDEQFF
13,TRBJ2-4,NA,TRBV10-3,CAISDIGGHIQYF
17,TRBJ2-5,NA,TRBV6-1,CASSENVARGGKETQYF
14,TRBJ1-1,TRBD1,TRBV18,CASSRDRGNTEAFF
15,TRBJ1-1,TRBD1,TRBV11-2,CASSSWTGTGTEAFF
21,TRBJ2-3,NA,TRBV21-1,CASSKAKGQVAGGNSTDTQYF
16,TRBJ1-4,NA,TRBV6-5,CASSYSAEATNEKLFF
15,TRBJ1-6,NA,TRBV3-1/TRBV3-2,CASSQEGQGYSPLHF
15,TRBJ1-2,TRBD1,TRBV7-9,CASSLAGRGAYGYTF
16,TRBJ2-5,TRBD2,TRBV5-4,CASSLGGGGTQETQYF
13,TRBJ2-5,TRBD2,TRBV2,CASSEFGGGTQYF
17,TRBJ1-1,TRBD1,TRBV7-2,CASRRHPGQGLSTEAFF